A selection of T cell receptor beta chains follows, all from one sample in a study of blood T cell repertoires in COVID-19. The data were produced by immunoSEQ multiplex PCR, yet TCRdb's version contains in-frame clones alone and is incomplete. The table shows a few hundred thousand clones, with 84% occurring only once. Sequences were obtained from peripheral blood. These receptor sequences come from a woman at least 80 years old with active or convalescent COVID-19. Each CDR3 is given with its conserved first and last residue. The D gene is left open where the match is weak. Some rows have no size entry. The others give once, few or many, or a class for an expanded clone.

TGTGCCATCAGGGGCGAGGATACGCAGTATTTT | CAIRGEDTQYF | TRBJ2-3 | TRBV10-3 | NA | few
TGTGCCAGCAGTTATCAGCGGGGGCCCGAGGGACATACGCAGTATTTT | CASSYQRGPEGHTQYF | TRBJ2-3 | TRBV6-2/TRBV6-3 | TRBD2 | once
TGCGCCAGCAGCTTAGGAGGGGGCAGGGAGACCCAGTACTTC | CASSLGGGRETQYF | TRBJ2-5 | TRBV5-1 | NA | once
TGTGCCAGCAGTTACTCGACTAGCGGGACATCCTACGAGCAGTACTTC | CASSYSTSGTSYEQYF | TRBJ2-7 | TRBV6-2/TRBV6-3 | TRBD2 | NA
TGCGCCAGCAGGACCGGGACACCCTCCTACGAGCAGTACTTC | CASRTGTPSYEQYF | TRBJ2-7 | TRBV5-1 | NA | NA
TGCGCCAGCAGCTTGGTGGCAGGGCGAGATGCAACTAATGAAAAACTGTTTTTT | CASSLVAGRDATNEKLFF | TRBJ1-4 | TRBV5-1 | NA | once
TGTGCCAGCAGCTCAGCAAGGAGGTCCTACAATGAGCAGTTCTTC | CASSSARRSYNEQFF | TRBJ2-1 | TRBV28 | NA | NA
TGTGCCAGCAAGGGATCCCTAAGCGGAAAACTGTTTTTT | CASKGSLSGKLFF | TRBJ1-4 | TRBV27 | NA | NA
TGTGCCAGCAGCAGTAAACAGGGGGATAATTCACCCCTCCACTTT | CASSSKQGDNSPLHF | TRBJ1-6 | TRBV5-4 | TRBD1 | few
TGTGCCAGCAGTTACGCGGATCCTTACTCTGGAAACACCATATATTTT | CASSYADPYSGNTIYF | TRBJ1-3 | TRBV6-2/TRBV6-3 | NA | once
TGCAGCGTTGACAGGGGGAACACTGAAGCTTTCTTT | CSVDRGNTEAFF | TRBJ1-1 | TRBV29-1 | NA | few
TGCGCCAGCAGCCAAGATCTGGGGCCAAGCTCCTACGAGCAGTACTTC | CASSQDLGPSSYEQYF | TRBJ2-7 | TRBV4-3 | NA | few
TGTGCCAGCAGCTTAACGGCAGGGGGCAGTGAAAAACTGTTTTTT | CASSLTAGGSEKLFF | TRBJ1-4 | TRBV7-9 | TRBD1 | NA
TGCGCCAGCAGCTTGACCCCACTAGCGGTCAGACAGGACTTACACACAGATACGCAGTATTTT | CASSLTPLAVRQDLHTDTQYF | TRBJ2-3 | TRBV5-1 | TRBD2 | NA
TGCGCCAGCAGCCAAGAAAAGCGGGGGGAGACCTACGAGCAGTACTTC | CASSQEKRGETYEQYF | TRBJ2-7 | TRBV4-1 | TRBD2 | NA
TGCGCCAGCAGCTTGCGGGGGGCGGACTATGGCTACACCTTC | CASSLRGADYGYTF | TRBJ1-2 | TRBV5-1 | NA | NA
TGTGCCAGCAGCGCCCGGGGGGGCCTAACAGATACGCAGTATTTT | CASSARGGLTDTQYF | TRBJ2-3 | TRBV2 | TRBD2 | NA
TGTGCCAGCAGCTTGGCACTAGCAGATACGCAGTATTTT | CASSLALADTQYF | TRBJ2-3 | TRBV5-4 | NA | few
TGTGCCAGCAGTTTGGAAACTAGCGGGAGGGAGAACGAGCAGTACTTC | CASSLETSGRENEQYF | TRBJ2-7 | TRBV28 | TRBD2 | NA
TGTGCCAGCAGCCTTACAGGTGACACTGAAGCTTTCTTT | CASSLTGDTEAFF | TRBJ1-1 | TRBV7-2 | NA | once
TGTGCCAGCAGCCTCCGAGCGAGACAGGGTGGGGAGACCCAGTACTTC | CASSLRARQGGETQYF | TRBJ2-5 | TRBV11-2 | TRBD1 | few
TGTGCCAGCAGCCAAGAGGGTGCCGGTTCACCCCTCCACTTT | CASSQEGAGSPLHF | TRBJ1-6 | TRBV7-9 | NA | NA
TGTGCCACCAGTGATGCCGGGACTACCAGCGATGAGCAGTTCTTC | CATSDAGTTSDEQFF | TRBJ2-1 | TRBV24-1 | TRBD2 | NA
TGTGCCAGCAGCCTTAGACAGGGGACTACCACAGATACGCAGTATTTT | CASSLRQGTTTDTQYF | TRBJ2-3 | TRBV9 | NA | NA